This T cell receptor (beta chain) was found in a study of blood T cell repertoires in COVID-19 (dated by TCRdb to about 2020). With regard to the full study: Samples covering the acute and convalescent phases of COVID-19 were provided by collaborators in the United States, Italy and Spain. The material from the prospective study consisted of cDNA or gDNA derived from T cells, B-cell-depleted T cells, or PBMCs. The repertoires were released in a freely available public database meant as a resource for research on the immune response to SARS-CoV-2. A de-identified subject ID, COVID-19 status, age in years and sex were almost always included in the sample metadata. The dataset comprised deeply sampled blood TCRbeta repertoires from subjects exposed to, actively infected with, or recovered from COVID-19. Where available, HLA class I and class II types were taken from metadata supplied by the sample provider and were not determined by assay-based typing. The samples were drawn from two sources: the first 160 participants of the ongoing ImmuneRACE study, and 1,200 or so subjects contributed by 6 global collaborators. What the research found in general, with its limitations: Clinical and demographic metadata were provided uncurated, with the amount varying by source and participant.

This clone was detected only a few times. Its antigen specificity is not known. No clone much larger than this one lies a single base away; base qualities are absent. TCRbeta CDR3 regions were amplified from genomic DNA by means of the immunoSEQ Assay, a bias-controlled multiplex PCR. Turning to the authors' computational methods: Within the assay, amplification of reference gene primers was used to estimate how many nucleated cells each sample contained. To quantify the absolute abundance of each unique TCRbeta CDR3 rearrangement, sequence reads were collapsed and filtered. For each sample, productive Simpson clonality was calculated as the square root of Simpson's diversity index over productive rearrangements. The source is immuneACCESS, and TCRdb retained only in-frame sequences with V and J called. Part of the clones is not carried over; for the studies checked, unresolved V genes explain less than half of this, and the remainder is unexplained. D and trimming were read from the DNA, whereas the V and J calls and clone size are those reported in that table. The sample table lists tens of thousands of clones, about 77% of them with a count of one. 25% of the sample is in the top ten clones.

Each collaborating institution followed its own protocols to collect whole blood in K2EDTA tubes. For TCRbeta analysis, collaborators shipped samples as frozen whole blood, isolated PBMCs, or DNA extracted from either of those sample types. The CDR3 measures 14 amino acids from cysteine to phenylalanine. The entry retains the CDR3 DNA only, 42 bases that are in frame from base 1. V loses 7 bases, J loses 4 bases, and the germline ends lie 16 bases apart. CDR1 and CDR2 (MDHEN, SYDVKM) derive from the germline V gene. The chain couples TRBV28 to TRBJ1-1, with a tentative D gene TRBD1 over 5 matching bases. Sequenced: peripheral blood. This TCR was sampled from a human donor in a cohort sampled during active COVID-19. This receptor has the CDR3 CASITTGGATEAFF. The sequence in DNA is TGTGCCAGCATCACGACCGGAGGGGCCACTGAAGCTTTCTTT. The reference TRBV28 and TRBJ1-1 proteins fill in what lies around the CDR3, so the full variable domain reads DVKVTQSSRYLVKRTGEKVFLECVQDMDHENMFWYRQDPGLGLRLIYFSYDVKMKEKGDIPEGYSVSREKKERFSLILESASTNQTSMYLCASITTGGATEAFFGQGTRLTVV.